A selection of T cell receptor beta chains follows, all from one sample in a study of T cells in Graves' hyperthyroidism and ophthalmopathy. MiXCR was run by TCRdb on the multiplex PCR reads, yielding one entry per CDR3 protein. The data hold about 590,000 distinct CDR3 sequences, with approximately 14% observed a single time. The source material was blood. These receptors all come from a woman in her 30s with Graves' hyperthyroidism. Each CDR3 is given with its conserved first and last residue. Not all rows give a size; the values are once, few, many and, for expanded clones, a class.

CDR3 | J | length | size | V
CASSLDRGREQFF | TRBJ2-1 | 13 | many | TRBV5-1
CSVEDGLASAQYF | TRBJ2-3 | 13 | few | TRBV29-1
CASSLISGTSPYEQYF | TRBJ2-7 | 16 | many | TRBV7-9
CASSIGGDFLPKQFF | TRBJ2-1 | 15 | once | TRBV19
CASATVPGQPQHF | TRBJ1-5 | 13 | once | TRBV19
CTSSLVREKNTEAFF | TRBJ1-1 | 15 | - | TRBV13
CASSIVQGRSDTQYF | TRBJ2-3 | 15 | few | TRBV19
CASSYRLARTGGNQPQHF | TRBJ1-5 | 18 | many | TRBV6-2/TRBV6-3
CASSLAQGAEAFF | TRBJ1-1 | 13 | many | TRBV7-9
CSASRRWGRGTGELFF | TRBJ2-2 | 16 | few | TRBV20-1
CASRRRGLAGPSYEQYF | TRBJ2-7 | 17 | many | TRBV7-2
CASSLTGKESPLHF | TRBJ1-6 | 14 | many | TRBV27
CASSLFTTDEAFF | TRBJ1-1 | 13 | many | TRBV5-1
CASSARDGTGEQYF | TRBJ2-7 | 14 | many | TRBV9
CASSLLEGVHYEQYF | TRBJ2-7 | 15 | few | TRBV5-5
CASSYLPTEAFF | TRBJ1-1 | 12 | many | TRBV18
CASSYRETRPYNEQFF | TRBJ2-1 | 16 | few | TRBV12-3/TRBV12-4
CASSFGPSGRWAPDEQFF | TRBJ2-1 | 18 | many | TRBV7-2
CASLETTNEKLFF | TRBJ1-4 | 13 | many | TRBV2
CASSLRQGAEAFF | TRBJ1-1 | 13 | many | TRBV18
CASSESRSGNTIYF | TRBJ1-3 | 14 | few | TRBV2
CSVLPIGDSNYGYTF | TRBJ1-2 | 15 | few | TRBV29-1
CASSYLGSASGRVYEQYF | TRBJ2-7 | 18 | few | TRBV6-5
CASSWSWYNEQFF | TRBJ2-1 | 13 | many | TRBV27
CASSVGGLNYGYTF | TRBJ1-2 | 14 | many | TRBV9
CASSPNSRDVVTAQYF | TRBJ2-3 | 16 | few | TRBV3-1
CSVRLRDRGFGGELFF | TRBJ2-2 | 16 | few | TRBV29-1
CAWRPRQGLQEQYF | TRBJ2-7 | 14 | many | TRBV30
CASSQVVGSYAYEQYF | TRBJ2-7 | 16 | many | TRBV16
CASSLLASEQYF | TRBJ2-7 | 12 | many | TRBV11-2
CASSERLAGPYEQYF | TRBJ2-7 | 15 | many | TRBV2
CSARKGLAGGGPTDTQYF | TRBJ2-3 | 18 | many | TRBV20-1
CASSPTGRDTEAFF | TRBJ1-1 | 14 | - | TRBV5-1
CASSQRGGAGGGSPLHF | TRBJ1-6 | 17 | - | TRBV3-1
CASSLLGSGSFTYNEQFF | TRBJ2-1 | 18 | many | TRBV2
CASSPRAGGASSGANVLTF | TRBJ2-6 | 19 | many | TRBV7-2
CASSFTLSGGSYNEQFF | TRBJ2-1 | 17 | many | TRBV7-2
CATSRVALAGGSYNEQFF | TRBJ2-1 | 18 | many | TRBV15
CASSIGVSYGYTF | TRBJ1-2 | 13 | - | TRBV19